What follows are 8 T cell receptor beta chains derived from one specimen sequenced in a study of cytomegalovirus exposure and HLA in healthy donors (dated by TCRdb to about 2017). Library creation used the immunoSEQ multiplex PCR assay. The multiplex PCR relied on a mix of 60 forward primers for TCR Vbeta segments and 13 reverse primers for TCR Jbeta segments. TCRdb holds this immuneACCESS table with in-frame rearrangements only. Some clones are missing; in checked studies, unresolved V genes explain under half, and the rest has no known cause. The table for this sample lists around 100,000 clones; around 76% of them were counted only once. The ten largest make up 10% of the sample. The sequenced sample was PBMCs. The receptors were gathered from a woman aged 18-29 years in good health and CMV-seropositive.

V is TRBV6-1 and J is TRBJ1-4, with 9 bases identical to TRBD1. CDR3 length equals 18 residues. V lost 3 bases and J lost 4; bases outside the gene matches: 12. Looked up from germline, CDR1 is MNHNS and CDR2 is SASEGT. The CDR3 bases are TGTGCCAGCAGTGACGCCTCCCCCGGGACAGGGTATAATGAAAAACTGTTTTTT. Encoded protein: CASSDASPGTGYNEKLFF.

The chain recombines TRBV25-1 with TRBJ2-7; D uncertain. The length of the CDR3 is 13 residues. V shed 1 base and J shed 6 bases, with 10 bases lying between them. The germline CDR1 and CDR2 sequences are MGHDK and SYGVNS. CDR3 protein: CASSELERGEQYF. The CDR3 DNA sequence: TGTGCCAGCAGTGAATTAGAGCGCGGCGAGCAGTACTTC.

The chain uses TRBV4-2 and TRBJ2-7, with 9 positions matching TRBD2. V lost 2 bases to trimming and J lost 7 bases; unmatched junction nucleotides: 18. Germline V gives CDR1 LGHNA, CDR2 YNFKEQ. The CDR3 has 18 amino acids. CDR3 region: CASSQTRRGAGGPWEQYF. CDR3 in DNA: TGTGCCAGCAGCCAAACCCGAAGAGGAGCGGGAGGACCTTGGGAGCAGTACTTC.

The chain has TRBV27 and TRBJ2-3, with TRBD1 matching over 10 bases. The germline gives CDR1 MNHEY, CDR2 SMNVEV (reference sequence). This CDR3 contains 16 residues. V trimming: 5 bases; J trimming: 4 bases; junction bases outside the gene matches: 9. The CDR3 DNA reads TGTGCCAGCAGTGCGGCCGGGACAGGGGCCCCAGATACGCAGTATTTT. Protein product: CASSAAGTGAPDTQYF.

This clone has only one observation. V and J are TRBV9 and TRBJ2-1; 9 bases line up with TRBD2. The CDR3 is 15 amino acids. V shed 2 bases and J 6 bases; nucleotides not matched to a gene: 6. Germline assignment: CDR1 SGDLS and CDR2 YYNGEE. CDR3 region: CASSVSGSVVNEQFF. In nucleotides, the CDR3 is TGTGCCAGCAGCGTTAGCGGGAGCGTGGTCAATGAGCAGTTCTTC.

The V call is TRBV4-1, the J call TRBJ2-5, with D perhaps TRBD2 (6 bases). Trimming shortened V by 3 bases and J by 5 bases, and 16 bases separated the two germline ends. Germline V gene data show CDR1 as MGHRA and CDR2 as YSYEKL. The CDR3 sequence is 15 residues long. CDR3 DNA sequence: TGCGCCAGCAGCCACGGGCAAGGACTAATTGAGACCCAGTACTTC. Residues: CASSHGQGLIETQYF.

The CDR3 protein is CASSLTTGGGGVPQHF. The CDR3 DNA reads TGTGCCAGCAGCTTAACGACAGGGGGCGGGGGTGTGCCCCAGCATTTT. The genes are TRBV7-9 and TRBJ1-5; TRBD1 aligns across 10 bases. The CDR3 length is 16 residues. The V gene end was trimmed by 2 bases and the J gene end by 9 bases; junction bases not matched to a gene: 10. Per germline, CDR1 SEHNR and CDR2 FQNEAQ (reference sequence).

The genes are TRBV7-6 and TRBJ1-4; possibly TRBD1 for D (6 bases). The ends were cut back, 5 bases at V and 4 bases at J, with 11 bases in the middle. The CDR3 covers 14 residues. Germline V gene sequence: CDR1 SGHVS, CDR2 FNYEAQ. The CDR3 DNA reads as TGTGCCAGCAGCCCCCCAGGGGTTAATGAAAAACTGTTTTTT. Translated: CASSPPGVNEKLFF.